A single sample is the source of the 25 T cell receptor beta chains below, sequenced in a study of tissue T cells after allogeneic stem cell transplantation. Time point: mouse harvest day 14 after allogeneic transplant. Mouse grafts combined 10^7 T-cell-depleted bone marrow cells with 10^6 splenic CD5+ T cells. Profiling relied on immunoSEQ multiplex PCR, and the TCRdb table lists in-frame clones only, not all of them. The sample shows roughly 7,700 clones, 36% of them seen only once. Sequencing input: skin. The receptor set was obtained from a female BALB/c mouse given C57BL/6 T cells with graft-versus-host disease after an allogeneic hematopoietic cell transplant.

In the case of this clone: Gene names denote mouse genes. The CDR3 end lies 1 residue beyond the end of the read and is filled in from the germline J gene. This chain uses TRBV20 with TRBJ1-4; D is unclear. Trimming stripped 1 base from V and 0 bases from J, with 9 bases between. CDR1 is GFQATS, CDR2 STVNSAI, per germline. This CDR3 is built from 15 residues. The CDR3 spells CGARATEISNERLFF. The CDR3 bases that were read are TGTGGTGCTAGGGCTACAGAAATTTCCAACGAAAGATTATTT.

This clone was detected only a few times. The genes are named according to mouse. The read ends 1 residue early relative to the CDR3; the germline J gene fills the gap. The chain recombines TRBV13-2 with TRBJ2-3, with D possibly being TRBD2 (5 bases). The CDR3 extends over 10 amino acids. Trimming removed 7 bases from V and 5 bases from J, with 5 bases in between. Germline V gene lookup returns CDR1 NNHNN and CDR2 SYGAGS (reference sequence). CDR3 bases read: TGTGCCAGCCTGGGAGAAACGCTGTAT. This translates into CASLGETLY. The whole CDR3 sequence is CASLGETLYF.

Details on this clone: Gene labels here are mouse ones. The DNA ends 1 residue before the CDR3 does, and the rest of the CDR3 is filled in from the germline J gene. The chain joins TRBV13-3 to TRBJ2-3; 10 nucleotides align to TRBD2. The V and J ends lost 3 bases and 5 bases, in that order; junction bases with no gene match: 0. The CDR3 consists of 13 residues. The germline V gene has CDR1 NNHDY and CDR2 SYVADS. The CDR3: CASSGLGGETLYF. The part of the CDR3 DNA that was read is TGTGCCAGCAGTGGACTGGGGGGAGAAACGCTGTAT.

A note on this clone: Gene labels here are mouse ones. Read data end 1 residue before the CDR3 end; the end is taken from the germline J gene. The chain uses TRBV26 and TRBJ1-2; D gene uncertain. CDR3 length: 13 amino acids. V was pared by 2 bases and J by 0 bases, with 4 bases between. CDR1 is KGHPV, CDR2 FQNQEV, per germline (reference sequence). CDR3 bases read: TGTGCCAGCAGTCTGGTAACAAACTCCGACTACACC. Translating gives CASSLVTNSDYT. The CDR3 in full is CASSLVTNSDYTF.

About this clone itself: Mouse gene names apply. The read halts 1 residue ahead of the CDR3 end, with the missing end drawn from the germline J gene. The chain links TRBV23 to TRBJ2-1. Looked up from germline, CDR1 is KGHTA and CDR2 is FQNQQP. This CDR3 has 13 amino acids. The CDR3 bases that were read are TGCTCCAGCAGCCGCGGGGACTATGCTGAGCAGTTC. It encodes CSSSRGDYAEQF. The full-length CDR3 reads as CSSSRGDYAEQFF.

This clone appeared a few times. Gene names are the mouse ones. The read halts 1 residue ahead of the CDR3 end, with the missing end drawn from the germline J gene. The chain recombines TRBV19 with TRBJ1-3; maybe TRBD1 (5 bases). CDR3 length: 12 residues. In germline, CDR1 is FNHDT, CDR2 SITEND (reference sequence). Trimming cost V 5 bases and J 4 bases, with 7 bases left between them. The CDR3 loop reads CASRAGGNTLYF. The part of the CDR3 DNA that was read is TGTGCCAGCAGAGCAGGGGGAAATACGCTCTAT.

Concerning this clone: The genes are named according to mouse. The CDR3 sequence: CASSLLQGFSNQDTQYF. The sequenced CDR3 bases are TGTGCCAGCAGTCTGTTACAGGGGTTTTCTAACCAAGACACCCAGTAC. The rearrangement links TRBV26 to TRBJ2-5; 7 nucleotides align to TRBD1. Read coverage stops 1 residue before the CDR3 terminus; the germline J gene supplies the remainder. J lost 0 bases, V lost 1 base, and 7 bases had no gene match. CDR3 size: 17 residues. From germline, CDR1 is KGHPV and CDR2 FQNQEV (reference sequence).

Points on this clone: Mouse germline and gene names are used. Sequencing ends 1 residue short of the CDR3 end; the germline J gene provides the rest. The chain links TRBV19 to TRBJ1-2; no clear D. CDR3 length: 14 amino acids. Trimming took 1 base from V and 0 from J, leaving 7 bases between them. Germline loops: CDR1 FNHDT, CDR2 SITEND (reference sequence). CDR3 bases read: TGTGCCAGCAGTATAAACATTCCAAACTCCGACTACACC. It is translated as CASSINIPNSDYT. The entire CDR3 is CASSINIPNSDYTF.

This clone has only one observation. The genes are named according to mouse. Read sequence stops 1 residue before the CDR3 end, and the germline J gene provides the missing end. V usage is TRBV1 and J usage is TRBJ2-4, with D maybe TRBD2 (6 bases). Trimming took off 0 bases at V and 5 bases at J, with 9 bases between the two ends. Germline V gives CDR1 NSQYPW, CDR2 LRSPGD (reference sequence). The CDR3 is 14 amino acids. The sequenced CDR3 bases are TGCACCTGCAGTGCAGATCCCTGGGGAAACACCTTGTAC. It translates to CTCSADPWGNTLY. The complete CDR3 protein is CTCSADPWGNTLYF.

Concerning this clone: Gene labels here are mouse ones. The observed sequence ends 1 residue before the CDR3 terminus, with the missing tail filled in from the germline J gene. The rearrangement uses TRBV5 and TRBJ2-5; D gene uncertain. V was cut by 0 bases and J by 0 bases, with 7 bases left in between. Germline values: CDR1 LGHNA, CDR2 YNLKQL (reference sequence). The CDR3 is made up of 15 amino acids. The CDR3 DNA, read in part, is TGTGCCAGCAGCCAAGATCAGGTTAACCAAGACACCCAGTAC. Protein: CASSQDQVNQDTQY. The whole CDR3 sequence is CASSQDQVNQDTQYF.

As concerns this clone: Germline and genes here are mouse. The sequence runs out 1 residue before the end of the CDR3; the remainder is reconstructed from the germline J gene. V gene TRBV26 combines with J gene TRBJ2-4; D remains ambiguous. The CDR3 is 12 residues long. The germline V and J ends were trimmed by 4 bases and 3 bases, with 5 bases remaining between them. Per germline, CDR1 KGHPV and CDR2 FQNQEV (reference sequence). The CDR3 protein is CASSRRQNTLYF. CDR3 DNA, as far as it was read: TGTGCCAGCAGTCGGAGGCAAAACACCTTGTAC.

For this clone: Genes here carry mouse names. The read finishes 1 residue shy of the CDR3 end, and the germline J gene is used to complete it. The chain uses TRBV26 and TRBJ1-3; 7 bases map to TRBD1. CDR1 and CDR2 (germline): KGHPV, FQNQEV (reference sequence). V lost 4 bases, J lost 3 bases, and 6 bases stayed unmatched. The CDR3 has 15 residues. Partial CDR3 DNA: TGTGCCAGCAGTCCTTTGACAGGGTATGGAAATACGCTCTAT. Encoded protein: CASSPLTGYGNTLY. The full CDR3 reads CASSPLTGYGNTLYF.

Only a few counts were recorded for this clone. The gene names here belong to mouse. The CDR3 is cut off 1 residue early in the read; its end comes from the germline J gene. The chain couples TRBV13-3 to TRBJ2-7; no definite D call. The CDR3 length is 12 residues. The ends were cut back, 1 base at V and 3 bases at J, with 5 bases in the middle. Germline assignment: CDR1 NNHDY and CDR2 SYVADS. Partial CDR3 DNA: TGTGCCAGCAGTGATCCCAACTATGAACAGTAC. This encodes CASSDPNYEQY. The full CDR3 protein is CASSDPNYEQYF.

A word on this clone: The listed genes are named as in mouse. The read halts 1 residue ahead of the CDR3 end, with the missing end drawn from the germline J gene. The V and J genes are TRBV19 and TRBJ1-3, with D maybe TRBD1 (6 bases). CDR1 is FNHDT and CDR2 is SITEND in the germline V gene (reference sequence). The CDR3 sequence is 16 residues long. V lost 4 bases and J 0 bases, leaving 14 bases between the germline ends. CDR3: CASSPGTQYSGNTLYF. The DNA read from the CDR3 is TGTGCCAGCAGTCCCGGGACACAATATTCTGGAAATACGCTCTAT.

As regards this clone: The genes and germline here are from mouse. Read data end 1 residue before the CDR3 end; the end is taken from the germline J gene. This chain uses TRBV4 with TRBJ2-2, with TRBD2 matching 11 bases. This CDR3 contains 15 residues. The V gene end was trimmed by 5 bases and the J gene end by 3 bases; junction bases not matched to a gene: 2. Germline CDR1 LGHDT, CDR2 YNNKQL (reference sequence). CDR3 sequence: CASSRDWGYTGQLYF. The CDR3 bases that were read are TGTGCCAGCAGCCGGGACTGGGGGTACACCGGGCAGCTCTAC.

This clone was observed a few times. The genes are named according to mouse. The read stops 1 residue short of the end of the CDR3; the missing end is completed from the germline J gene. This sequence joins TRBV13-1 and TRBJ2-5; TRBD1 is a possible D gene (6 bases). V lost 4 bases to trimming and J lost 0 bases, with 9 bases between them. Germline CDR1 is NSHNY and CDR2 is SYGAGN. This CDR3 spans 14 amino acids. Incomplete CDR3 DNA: TGTGCCAGCAGTCAGGGACAAAACCAAGACACCCAGTAC. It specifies CASSQGQNQDTQY. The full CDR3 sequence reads CASSQGQNQDTQYF.

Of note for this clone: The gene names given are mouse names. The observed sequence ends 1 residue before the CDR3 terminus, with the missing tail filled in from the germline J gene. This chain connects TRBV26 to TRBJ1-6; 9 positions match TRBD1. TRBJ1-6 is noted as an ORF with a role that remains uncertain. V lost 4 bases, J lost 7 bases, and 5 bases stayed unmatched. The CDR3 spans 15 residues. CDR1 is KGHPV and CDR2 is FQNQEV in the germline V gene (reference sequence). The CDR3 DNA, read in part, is TGTGCCAGCAGTCCGGGGACAGGGAGAAATTCGCCCCTCTAC. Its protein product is CASSPGTGRNSPLY. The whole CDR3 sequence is CASSPGTGRNSPLYF.

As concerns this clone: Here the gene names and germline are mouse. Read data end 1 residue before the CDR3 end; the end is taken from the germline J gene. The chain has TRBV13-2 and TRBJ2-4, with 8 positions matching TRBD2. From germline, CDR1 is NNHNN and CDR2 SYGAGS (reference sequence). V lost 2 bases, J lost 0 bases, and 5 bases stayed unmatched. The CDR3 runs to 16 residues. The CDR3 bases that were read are TGTGCCAGCGGTGAGAACTGGGGGACTAGTCAAAACACCTTGTAC. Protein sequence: CASGENWGTSQNTLY. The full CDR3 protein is CASGENWGTSQNTLYF.

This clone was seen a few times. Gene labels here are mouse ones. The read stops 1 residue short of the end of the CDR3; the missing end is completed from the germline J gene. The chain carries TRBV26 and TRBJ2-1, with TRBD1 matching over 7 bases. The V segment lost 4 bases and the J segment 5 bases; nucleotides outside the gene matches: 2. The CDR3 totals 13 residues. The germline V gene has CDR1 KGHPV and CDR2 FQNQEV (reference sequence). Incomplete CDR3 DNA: TGTGCCAGCAGTCGCGGGACAGATGCTGAGCAGTTC. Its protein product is CASSRGTDAEQF. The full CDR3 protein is CASSRGTDAEQFF.

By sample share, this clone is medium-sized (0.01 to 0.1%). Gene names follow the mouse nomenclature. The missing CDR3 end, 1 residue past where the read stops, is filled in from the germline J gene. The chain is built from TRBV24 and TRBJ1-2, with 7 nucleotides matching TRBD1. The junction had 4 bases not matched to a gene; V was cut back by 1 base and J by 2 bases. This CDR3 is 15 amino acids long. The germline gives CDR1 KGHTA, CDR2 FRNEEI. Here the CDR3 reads CASSLSARGNSDYTF. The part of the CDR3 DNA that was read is TGTGCCAGCAGTCTGTCGGCCAGGGGGAACTCCGACTACACC.

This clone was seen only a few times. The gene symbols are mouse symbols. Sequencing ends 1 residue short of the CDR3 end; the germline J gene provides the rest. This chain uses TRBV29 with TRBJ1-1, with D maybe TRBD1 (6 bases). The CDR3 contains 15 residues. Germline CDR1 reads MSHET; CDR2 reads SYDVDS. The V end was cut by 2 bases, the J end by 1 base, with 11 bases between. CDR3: CASSLRQGRNTEVFF. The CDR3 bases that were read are TGTGCTAGCAGTTTACGTCAGGGGCGAAACACAGAAGTCTTC.

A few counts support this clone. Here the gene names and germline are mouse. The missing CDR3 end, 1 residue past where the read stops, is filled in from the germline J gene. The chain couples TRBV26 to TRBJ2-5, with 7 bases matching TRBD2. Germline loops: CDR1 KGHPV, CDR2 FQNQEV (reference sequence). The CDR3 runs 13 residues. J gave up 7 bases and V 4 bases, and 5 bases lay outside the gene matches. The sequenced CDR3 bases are TGTGCCAGCAGTCCGACTGGGTCGTACACCCAGTAC. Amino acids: CASSPTGSYTQY. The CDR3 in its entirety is CASSPTGSYTQYF.

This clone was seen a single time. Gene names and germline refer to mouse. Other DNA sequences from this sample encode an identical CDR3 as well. The CDR3: CASSLGGKDTQYF. Partial CDR3 DNA: TGTGCCAGCAGTCTAGGGGGAAAGGACACCCAGTAC. The gene calls are TRBV26 and TRBJ2-5, with a weak D call TRBD1 (6 bases). With the read ending 1 residue before the CDR3 end, the germline J gene is used to fill in that end. V was shortened by 3 bases and J by 6 bases, with 10 bases between the two germline ends. This CDR3 contains 13 residues. Germline CDR1 and CDR2: KGHPV and FQNQEV (reference sequence).

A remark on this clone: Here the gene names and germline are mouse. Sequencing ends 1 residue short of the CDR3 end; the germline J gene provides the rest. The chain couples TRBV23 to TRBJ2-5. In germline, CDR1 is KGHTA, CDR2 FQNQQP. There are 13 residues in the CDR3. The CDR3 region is CSSSPGRQDTQYF. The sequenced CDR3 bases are TGCTCCAGCAGCCCCGGCCGGCAAGACACCCAGTAC.

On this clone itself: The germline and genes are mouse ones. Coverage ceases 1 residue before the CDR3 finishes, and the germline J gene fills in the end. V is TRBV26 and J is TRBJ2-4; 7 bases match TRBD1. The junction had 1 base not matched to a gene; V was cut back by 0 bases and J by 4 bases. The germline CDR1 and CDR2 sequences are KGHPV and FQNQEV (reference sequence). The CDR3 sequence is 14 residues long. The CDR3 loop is CASSLSGTENTLYF. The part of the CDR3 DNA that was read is TGTGCCAGCAGTCTGTCCGGGACAGAAAACACCTTGTAC.